This T cell receptor (beta chain) was recovered during a study of blood T cells in healthy people across ages. It was with a sample-barcoded 5' primer and a J-beta primer mix that a second PCR of roughly 7 to 12 cycles was run. From the 5' RACE reads, TCRdb called clonotypes with MiXCR, one entry per CDR3 protein. In the table there are 1.5 million to 1.9 million distinct CDR3 sequences, 40% to 45% of which are singletons. The V end lost 1 base, the J end lost 6 bases, and 13 bases lay between the germline ends. CDR1 SGHTA and CDR2 FQGNSA come from the germline V gene. The CDR3 is 15 amino acids. The sequence was obtained from a woman aged 18-29 years in good health. The sample comprised blood. The rearrangement links TRBV7-2 to TRBJ2-1; maybe TRBD2 (5 bases). CDR3 in amino acids: CASSLDRLTINEQFF. As DNA, the CDR3 is TGTGCCAGCAGCTTAGATAGACTAACCATCAATGAGCAGTTCTTC.